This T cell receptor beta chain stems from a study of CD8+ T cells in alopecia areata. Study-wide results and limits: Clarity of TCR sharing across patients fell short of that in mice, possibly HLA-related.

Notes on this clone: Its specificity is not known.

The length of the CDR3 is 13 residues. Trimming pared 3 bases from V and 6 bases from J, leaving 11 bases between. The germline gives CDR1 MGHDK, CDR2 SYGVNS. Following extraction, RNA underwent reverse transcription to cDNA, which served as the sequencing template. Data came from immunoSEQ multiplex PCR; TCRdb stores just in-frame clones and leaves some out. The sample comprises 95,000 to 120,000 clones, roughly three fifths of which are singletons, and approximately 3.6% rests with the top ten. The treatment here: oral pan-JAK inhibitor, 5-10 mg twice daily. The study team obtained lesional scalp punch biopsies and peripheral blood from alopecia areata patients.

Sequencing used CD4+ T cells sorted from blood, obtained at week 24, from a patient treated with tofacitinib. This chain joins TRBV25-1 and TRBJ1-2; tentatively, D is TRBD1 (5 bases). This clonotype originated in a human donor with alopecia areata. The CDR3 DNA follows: TGTGCCAGCAGTGAGTCCTGGGGGAATGGCTACACCTTC. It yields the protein CASSESWGNGYTF.